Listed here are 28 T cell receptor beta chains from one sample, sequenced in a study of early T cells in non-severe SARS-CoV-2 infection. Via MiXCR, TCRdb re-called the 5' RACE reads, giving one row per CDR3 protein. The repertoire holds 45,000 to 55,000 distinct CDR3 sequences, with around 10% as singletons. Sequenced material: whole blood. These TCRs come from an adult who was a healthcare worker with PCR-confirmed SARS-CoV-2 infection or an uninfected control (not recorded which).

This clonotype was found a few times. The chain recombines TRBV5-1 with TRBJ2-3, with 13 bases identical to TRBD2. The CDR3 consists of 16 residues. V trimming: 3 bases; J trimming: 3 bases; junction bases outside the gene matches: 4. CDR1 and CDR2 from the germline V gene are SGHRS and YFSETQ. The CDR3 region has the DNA TGCGCCAGCAGCTGGACTAGCGGGAGTCTAACAGATACGCAGTATTTT. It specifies CASSWTSGSLTDTQYF.

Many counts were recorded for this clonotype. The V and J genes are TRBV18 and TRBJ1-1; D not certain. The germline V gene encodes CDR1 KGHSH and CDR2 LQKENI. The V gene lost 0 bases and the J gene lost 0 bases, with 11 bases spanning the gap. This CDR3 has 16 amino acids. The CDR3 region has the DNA TGTGCCAGCTCACCACCCTCTAAGGGCATGAACACTGAAGCTTTCTTT. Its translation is CASSPPSKGMNTEAFF.

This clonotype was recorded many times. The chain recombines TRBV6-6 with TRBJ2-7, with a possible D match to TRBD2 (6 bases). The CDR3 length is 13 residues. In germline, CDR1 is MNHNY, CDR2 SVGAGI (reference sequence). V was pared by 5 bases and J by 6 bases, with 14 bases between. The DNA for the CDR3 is TGTGCCAGCAGTGCCGTGGGAGGCGGCGAGCAGTACTTC. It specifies CASSAVGGGEQYF.

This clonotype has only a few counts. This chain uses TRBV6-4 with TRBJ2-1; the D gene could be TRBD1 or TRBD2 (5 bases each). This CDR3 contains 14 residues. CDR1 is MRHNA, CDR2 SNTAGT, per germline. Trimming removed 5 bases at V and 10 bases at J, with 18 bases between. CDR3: CASSFTWDAGEQFF. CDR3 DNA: TGTGCCAGCAGTTTTACTTGGGACGCGGGCGAGCAGTTCTTC.

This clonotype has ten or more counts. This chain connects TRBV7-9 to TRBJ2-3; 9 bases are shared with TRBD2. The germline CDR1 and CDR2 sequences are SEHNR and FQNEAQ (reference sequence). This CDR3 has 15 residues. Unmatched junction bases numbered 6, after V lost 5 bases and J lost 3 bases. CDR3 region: CASSVRLADTDTQYF. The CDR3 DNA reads TGTGCCAGCAGCGTCAGACTAGCGGATACAGATACGCAGTATTTT.

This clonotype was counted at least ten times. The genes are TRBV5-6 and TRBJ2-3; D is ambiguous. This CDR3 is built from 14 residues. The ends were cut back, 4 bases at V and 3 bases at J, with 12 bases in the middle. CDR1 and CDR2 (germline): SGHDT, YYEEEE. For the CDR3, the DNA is TGTGCCAGCAGCCCCCGGACCCTTACAGATACGCAGTATTTT. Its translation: CASSPRTLTDTQYF.

CDR3 coding DNA: TGTGCCAGCAGCTTATTCCAGTCCATGAACACTGAAGCTTTCTTT. Translation: CASSLFQSMNTEAFF. The rearrangement joins TRBV11-2 to TRBJ1-1; no clear D gene. The V gene lost 2 bases and the J gene lost 0 bases, with 10 bases spanning the gap. CDR1 is SGHAT, CDR2 FQNNGV, per germline. This CDR3 has 15 residues.

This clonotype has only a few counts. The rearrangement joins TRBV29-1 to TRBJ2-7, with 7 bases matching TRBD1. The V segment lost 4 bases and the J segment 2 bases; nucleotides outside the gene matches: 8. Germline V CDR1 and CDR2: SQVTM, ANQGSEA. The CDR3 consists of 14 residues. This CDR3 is CSVVDRALPYEQYF. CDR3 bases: TGCAGCGTTGTCGACAGGGCTTTACCCTACGAGCAGTACTTC.

The CDR3 reads CASSLKVTDTQYF. CDR3 nucleotides: TGCGCCAGCAGCTTGAAAGTTACAGATACGCAGTATTTT. This rearrangement joins TRBV5-1 to TRBJ2-3; D call uncertain. From germline, CDR1 is SGHRS and CDR2 YFSETQ. CDR3 length: 13 residues. V was shortened by 1 base and J by 3 bases, with 6 bases between the two germline ends. Drawing the rest from reference TRBV5-1 and TRBJ2-3, the complete variable domain is KAGVTQTPRYLIKTRGQQVTLSCSPISGHRSVSWYQQTPGQGLQFLFEYFSETQRNKGNFPGRFSGRQFSNSRSEMNVSTLELGDSALYLCASSLKVTDTQYFGPGTRLTVL.

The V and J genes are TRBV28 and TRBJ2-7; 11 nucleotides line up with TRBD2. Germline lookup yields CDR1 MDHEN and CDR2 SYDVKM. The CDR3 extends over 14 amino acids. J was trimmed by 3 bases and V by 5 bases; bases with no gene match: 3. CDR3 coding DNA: TGTGCCAGCAGTGTTACTAGCGGGGGCTACGAGCAGTACTTC. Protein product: CASSVTSGGYEQYF.

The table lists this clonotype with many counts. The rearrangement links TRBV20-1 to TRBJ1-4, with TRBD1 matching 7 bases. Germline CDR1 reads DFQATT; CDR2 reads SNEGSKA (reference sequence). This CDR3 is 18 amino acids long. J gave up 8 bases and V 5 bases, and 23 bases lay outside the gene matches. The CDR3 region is CSAHSGTASYLAGEKLFF. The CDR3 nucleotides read TGCAGTGCTCACTCCGGGACAGCTTCGTATTTGGCAGGGGAAAAACTGTTTTTT.

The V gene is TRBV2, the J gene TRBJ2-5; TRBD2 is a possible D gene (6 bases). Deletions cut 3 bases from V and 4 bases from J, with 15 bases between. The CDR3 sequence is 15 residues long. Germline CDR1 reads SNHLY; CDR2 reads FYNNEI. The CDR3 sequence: CASSEKRASPETQYF. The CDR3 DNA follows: TGTGCCAGCAGTGAGAAGCGGGCCTCCCCAGAGACCCAGTACTTC.

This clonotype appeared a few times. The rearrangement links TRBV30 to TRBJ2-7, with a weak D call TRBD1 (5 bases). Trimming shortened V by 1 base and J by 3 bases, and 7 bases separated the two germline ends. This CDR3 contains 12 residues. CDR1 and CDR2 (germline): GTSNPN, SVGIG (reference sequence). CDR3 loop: CAWSATGYEQYF. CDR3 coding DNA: TGTGCCTGGAGTGCTACAGGCTACGAGCAGTACTTC.

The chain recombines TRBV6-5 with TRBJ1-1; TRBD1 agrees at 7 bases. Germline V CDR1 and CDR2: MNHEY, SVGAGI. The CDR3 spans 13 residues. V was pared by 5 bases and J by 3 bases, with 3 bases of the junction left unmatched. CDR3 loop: CASSRTGDTEAFF. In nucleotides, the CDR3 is TGTGCCAGCAGTCGCACAGGGGACACTGAAGCTTTCTTT.

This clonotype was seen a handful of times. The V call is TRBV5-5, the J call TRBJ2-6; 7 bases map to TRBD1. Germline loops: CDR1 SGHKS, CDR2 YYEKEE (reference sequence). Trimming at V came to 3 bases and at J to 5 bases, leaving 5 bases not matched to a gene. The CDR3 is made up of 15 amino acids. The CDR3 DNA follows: TGTGCCAGCAGCTCGGGACAGCTTAGGGCCAACGTCCTGACTTTC. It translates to CASSSGQLRANVLTF.

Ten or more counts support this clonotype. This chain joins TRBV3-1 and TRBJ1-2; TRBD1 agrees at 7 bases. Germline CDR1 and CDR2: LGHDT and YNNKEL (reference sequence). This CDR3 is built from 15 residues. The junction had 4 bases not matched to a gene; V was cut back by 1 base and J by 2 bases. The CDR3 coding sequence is TGTGCCAGCAGCCAAGCCCAGGGACAGAACTATGGCTACACCTTC. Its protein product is CASSQAQGQNYGYTF.

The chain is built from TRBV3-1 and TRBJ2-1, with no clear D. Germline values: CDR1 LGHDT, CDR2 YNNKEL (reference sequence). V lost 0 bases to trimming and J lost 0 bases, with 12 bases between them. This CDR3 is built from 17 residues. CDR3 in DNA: TGTGCCAGCAGCCAAGAAGGGCCGTTCAGCTCCTACAATGAGCAGTTCTTC. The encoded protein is CASSQEGPFSSYNEQFF.

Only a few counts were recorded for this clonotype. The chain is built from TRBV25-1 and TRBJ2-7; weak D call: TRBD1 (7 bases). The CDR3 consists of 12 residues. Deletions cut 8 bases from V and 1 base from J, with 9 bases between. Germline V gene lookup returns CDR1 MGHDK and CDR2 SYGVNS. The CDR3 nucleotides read TGTGCCAGCTCAGGGGGGTCCTACGAGCAGTACTTC. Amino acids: CASSGGSYEQYF.

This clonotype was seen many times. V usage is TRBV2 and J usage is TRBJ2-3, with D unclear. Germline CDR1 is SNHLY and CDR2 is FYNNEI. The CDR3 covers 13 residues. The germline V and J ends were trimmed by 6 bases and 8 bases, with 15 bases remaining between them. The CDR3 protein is CASSPGPARTQYF. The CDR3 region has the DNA TGTGCCAGCAGCCCCGGGCCCGCCCGTACGCAGTATTTT.

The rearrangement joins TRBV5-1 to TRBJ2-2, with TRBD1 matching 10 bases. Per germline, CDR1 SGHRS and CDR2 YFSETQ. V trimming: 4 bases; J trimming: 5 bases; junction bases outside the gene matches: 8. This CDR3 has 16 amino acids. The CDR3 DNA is TGCGCCAGCAGCCCGGACGACAGGGGGCGAACCGGGGAGCTGTTTTTT. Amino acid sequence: CASSPDDRGRTGELFF. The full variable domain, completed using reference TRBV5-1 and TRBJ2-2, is KAGVTQTPRYLIKTRGQQVTLSCSPISGHRSVSWYQQTPGQGLQFLFEYFSETQRNKGNFPGRFSGRQFSNSRSEMNVSTLELGDSALYLCASSPDDRGRTGELFFGEGSRLTVL.

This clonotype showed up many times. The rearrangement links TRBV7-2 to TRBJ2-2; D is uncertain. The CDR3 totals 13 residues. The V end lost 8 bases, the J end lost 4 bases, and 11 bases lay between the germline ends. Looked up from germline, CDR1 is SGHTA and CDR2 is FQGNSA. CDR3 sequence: CASEPILTGELFF. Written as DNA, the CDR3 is TGTGCCAGCGAGCCGATCCTCACCGGGGAGCTGTTTTTT.

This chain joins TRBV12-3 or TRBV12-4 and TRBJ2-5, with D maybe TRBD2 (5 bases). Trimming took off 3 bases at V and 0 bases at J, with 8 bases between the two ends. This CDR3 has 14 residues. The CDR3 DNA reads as TGTGCCAGCAGTTTGACTACGTACCAAGAGACCCAGTACTTC. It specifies CASSLTTYQETQYF.

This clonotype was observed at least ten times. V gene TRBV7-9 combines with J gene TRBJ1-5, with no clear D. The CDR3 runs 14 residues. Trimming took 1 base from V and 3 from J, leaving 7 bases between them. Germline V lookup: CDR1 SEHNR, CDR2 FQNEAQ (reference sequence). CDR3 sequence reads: CASSLETNNQPQHF. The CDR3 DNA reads TGTGCCAGCAGCTTAGAGACAAACAATCAGCCCCAGCATTTT.

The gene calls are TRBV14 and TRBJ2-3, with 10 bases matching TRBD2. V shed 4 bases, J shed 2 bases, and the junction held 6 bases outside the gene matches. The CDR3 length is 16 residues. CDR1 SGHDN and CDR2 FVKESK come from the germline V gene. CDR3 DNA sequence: TGTGCCAGCAGCCCGGCTAGCGGGGGATACACAGATACGCAGTATTTT. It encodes CASSPASGGYTDTQYF.

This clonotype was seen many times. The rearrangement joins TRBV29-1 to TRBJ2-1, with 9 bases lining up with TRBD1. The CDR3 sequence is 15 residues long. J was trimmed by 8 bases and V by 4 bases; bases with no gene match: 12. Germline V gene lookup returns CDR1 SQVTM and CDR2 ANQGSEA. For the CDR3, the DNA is TGCAGCGTTGGAAGGGGACAGGGAAGGGGCGATGAGCAGTTCTTC. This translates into CSVGRGQGRGDEQFF.

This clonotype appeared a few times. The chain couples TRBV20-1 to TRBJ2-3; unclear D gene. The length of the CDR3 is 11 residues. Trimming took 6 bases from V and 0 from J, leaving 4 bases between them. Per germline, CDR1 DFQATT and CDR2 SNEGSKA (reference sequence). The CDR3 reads CSASSTDTQYF. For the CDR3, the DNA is TGCAGTGCATCAAGCACAGATACGCAGTATTTT.

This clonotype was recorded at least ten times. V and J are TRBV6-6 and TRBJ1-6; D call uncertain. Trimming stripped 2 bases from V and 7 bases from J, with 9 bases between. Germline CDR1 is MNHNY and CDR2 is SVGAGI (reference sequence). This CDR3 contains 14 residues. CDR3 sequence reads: CASSYAERNSPLHF. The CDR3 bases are TGTGCCAGCAGTTACGCAGAAAGGAATTCACCCCTCCACTTT.

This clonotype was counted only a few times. The CDR3 DNA is TGTGCCAGCAGGGAGGGCCACAGGGAATACAATCAGCCCCAGCATTTT. Its protein product is CASREGHREYNQPQHF. The V gene is TRBV6-1, the J gene TRBJ1-5, with D possibly TRBD1 on 6 matching bases. CDR1 and CDR2 (germline): MNHNS, SASEGT. The ends were cut back, 6 bases at V and 3 bases at J, with 18 bases in the middle. CDR3 size: 16 residues.